The clone carrying this T cell receptor beta chain was counted between two and nine times. Antigen: not known. V was clipped by 0 bases and J by 3 bases, with 22 bases between them. The germline V gene encodes CDR1 SGDLS and CDR2 YYNGEE. The CDR3 loop spans 18 amino acids. TCRdb reanalysed the 5' RACE reads using MiXCR and keeps one entry per CDR3 protein. The sample holds 110,000 or so distinct CDR3 sequences, under 14% seen once. This sample was taken from a study of spatial heterogeneity in lung cancer. Study-level background: Each time, sequencing found more beta-chain sequences than alpha-chain sequences. Every unique TCR and UMI combination, on average, appeared more than ten times in raw reads. Regarding the study as a whole: Ubiquitous expanded tumor TCRs surfaced in blood more at resection than they did at follow-up.

Time point of the sample: blood at routine non-recurrence follow-up after resection. The study sequenced unsorted whole RNA from tumor, nontumor lung or frozen PBMC. Specimen: PBMCs, collected at follow-up. The rearrangement links TRBV9 to TRBJ2-7, with a weak D call TRBD2 (6 bases). The TCR sequence derives from a female donor with early-stage non-small cell lung cancer. CDR3 nucleotides: TGTGCCAGCAGCGTAGGCGGGGCTCCACCGGGGTTTTACTACGAGCAGTACTTC. Translating gives CASSVGGAPPGFYYEQYF.